This T cell receptor (beta chain) was identified during a study of blood T cell repertoires in COVID-19. Profiling relied on immunoSEQ multiplex PCR, and the TCRdb table lists in-frame clones only, not all of them. Of 250,000 or so clones in the sample, approximately 82% were seen once. CDR3 length: 19 residues. The germline V gene encodes CDR1 KGHDR and CDR2 SFDVKD. The V and J ends lost 2 bases and 0 bases, in that order; junction bases with no gene match: 8. Sequencing used peripheral blood. V gene TRBV24-1 combines with J gene TRBJ1-6; 8 nucleotides line up with TRBD1. The receptor was isolated from an elderly woman with acute or convalescent COVID-19. The CDR3 sequence is CATSDWDRLLGSYNSPLHF. CDR3 coding DNA: TGTGCCACCAGTGATTGGGACAGGTTGCTTGGCTCCTATAATTCACCCCTCCACTTT.